Below, 28 T cell receptor beta chains from the same sample are listed, as sequenced in a study of cytotoxic CD8 clonotypes in ibrutinib-treated CLL. Clones were sequenced by immunoSEQ multiplex PCR, and TCRdb holds only the in-frame ones, with some missing. Altogether 55,000 to 85,000 clones are present, about nine tenths being singletons, with the ten largest covering approximately 3%. The sequences come from PBMCs, collected after 12 months of ibrutinib treatment. These TCRs come from a human donor with chronic lymphocytic leukemia.

The V call is TRBV6-1, the J call TRBJ1-2, with D maybe TRBD1 (5 bases). The germline V and J ends were trimmed by 3 bases and 11 bases, with 13 bases remaining between them. CDR1 is MNHNS and CDR2 is SASEGT in the germline V gene. The CDR3 covers 12 residues. The DNA of the CDR3 is TGTGCCAGCAGTGAGTTGCGCAGGGCTTACACCTTC. It is translated as CASSELRRAYTF.

CDR3 region: CASSFAGSTYEQYF. CDR3 nucleotide sequence: TGCGCCAGCAGCTTCGCGGGATCCACCTACGAGCAGTACTTC. The gene calls are TRBV5-1 and TRBJ2-7, with D maybe TRBD2 (6 bases). This CDR3 has 14 amino acids. Germline V gives CDR1 SGHRS, CDR2 YFSETQ. The ends were cut back, 2 bases at V and 2 bases at J, with 11 bases in the middle.

In its sample, this clone was seen once. This chain uses TRBV27 with TRBJ2-7, with TRBD1 identical over 8 bases. This CDR3 has 14 amino acids. The J segment lost 5 bases and the V segment lost 5 bases, leaving 8 bases of the junction unmatched. Germline CDR1 reads MNHEY; CDR2 reads SMNVEV (reference sequence). The CDR3 region has the DNA TGTGCCAGCAGTATACGGACAGGGATCCACGAGCAGTACTTC. Its translation is CASSIRTGIHEQYF.

The chain recombines TRBV6-1 with TRBJ2-1; maybe TRBD2 (7 bases). Trimming removed 9 bases at V and 7 bases at J, with 16 bases between. This CDR3 has 13 amino acids. CDR1 MNHNS and CDR2 SASEGT come from the germline V gene. The CDR3 loop reads CASVGGGLNEQFF. The CDR3 DNA reads TGTGCCAGTGTGGGAGGGGGTTTGAATGAGCAGTTCTTC.

The chain employs TRBV5-6 and TRBJ2-3; 7 nucleotides match TRBD1. J gave up 0 bases and V 1 base, and 8 bases lay outside the gene matches. This CDR3 is built from 17 residues. Germline V lookup: CDR1 SGHDT, CDR2 YYEEEE. The CDR3 bases are TGTGCCAGCAGCTTGACCCGGACAGGACGTAGCACAGATACGCAGTATTTT. Translation gives CASSLTRTGRSTDTQYF.

The rearrangement joins TRBV5-1 to TRBJ2-4, with D possibly being TRBD1 (6 bases). The CDR3 is 15 residues long. Germline V lookup: CDR1 SGHRS, CDR2 YFSETQ. V was clipped by 4 bases and J by 6 bases, with 17 bases between them. The CDR3 loop is CASSDPAGEPNIQYF. The CDR3 DNA reads as TGCGCCAGCAGCGATCCCGCAGGGGAACCAAACATTCAGTACTTC. Based on the CDR3 plus reference TRBV5-1 and TRBJ2-4, the full variable domain is KAGVTQTPRYLIKTRGQQVTLSCSPISGHRSVSWYQQTPGQGLQFLFEYFSETQRNKGNFPGRFSGRQFSNSRSEMNVSTLELGDSALYLCASSDPAGEPNIQYFGAGTRLSVL.

The rearrangement joins TRBV6-5 to TRBJ1-1; TRBD1 matches at 7 bases. With 4 bases clipped from V and 3 bases from J, the junction kept 8 bases outside the gene matches. Germline V CDR1 and CDR2: MNHEY, SVGAGI. The CDR3 extends over 15 amino acids. The CDR3, as DNA: TGTGCCAGCAGTTCCCAAACCGGGACAGACACTGAAGCTTTCTTT. Translating it yields CASSSQTGTDTEAFF.

The chain has TRBV18 and TRBJ2-7; 8 bases map to TRBD1. V dropped 5 bases and J dropped 4; count of bases not matched to a gene: 10. The CDR3 is 15 amino acids. Germline loops: CDR1 KGHSH, CDR2 LQKENI. As DNA, the CDR3 is TGTGCCAGCTCAGGCGGACAGGGTGGGTCGTACGAGCAGTACTTC. Its protein product is CASSGGQGGSYEQYF.

The rearrangement joins TRBV25-1 to TRBJ1-2; D remains unclear. This CDR3 has 14 amino acids. V was shortened by 1 base and J by 4 bases, with 10 bases between the two germline ends. The germline gives CDR1 MGHDK, CDR2 SYGVNS. The CDR3 protein is CASSESSSIYGYTF. The CDR3 nucleotides read TGTGCCAGCAGTGAATCCAGCAGTATCTATGGCTACACCTTC.

This clone was found once. This sequence joins TRBV6-1 and TRBJ2-7, with D unresolved. Per the germline V gene, CDR1 is MNHNS and CDR2 is SASEGT. Trimming took 6 bases from V and 4 from J, leaving 13 bases between them. This CDR3 has 13 amino acids. In DNA, the CDR3 is TGTGCCAGCAGCTCGGACCTGCGGTACGAGCAGTACTTC. This encodes CASSSDLRYEQYF.

This chain uses TRBV18 with TRBJ1-2; TRBD1 aligns across 9 bases. The germline gives CDR1 KGHSH, CDR2 LQKENI. The CDR3 sequence is 15 residues long. V lost 3 bases, J lost 8 bases, and 10 bases stayed unmatched. The CDR3 reads CASSPTKGQGRGYTF. In DNA, the CDR3 is TGTGCCAGCTCACCGACCAAAGGACAGGGGCGAGGCTACACCTTC. Full variable domain (remainder filled in from reference TRBV18 and TRBJ1-2): NAGVMQNPRHLVRRRGQEARLRCSPMKGHSHVYWYRQLPEEGLKFMVYLQKENIIDESGMPKERFSAEFPKEGPSILRIQQVVRGDSAAYFCASSPTKGQGRGYTFGSGTRLTVV.

The rearrangement uses TRBV5-1 and TRBJ1-3; weak D call: TRBD1 (6 bases). Deletions cut 4 bases from V and 3 bases from J, with 17 bases between. The germline gives CDR1 SGHRS, CDR2 YFSETQ. CDR3 length: 16 residues. CDR3 coding DNA: TGCGCCAGCAGCCCAAACCCAACAGGGATTGGAAACACCATATATTTT. This codes for CASSPNPTGIGNTIYF.

This sequence joins TRBV28 and TRBJ2-1; D is unclear. CDR3 length equals 13 residues. V was shortened by 1 base and J by 6 bases, with 7 bases between the two germline ends. Germline V gives CDR1 MDHEN, CDR2 SYDVKM. CDR3 DNA: TGTGCCAGCAGTTTATATGGTTCCAATGAGCAGTTCTTC. Protein: CASSLYGSNEQFF.

V gene TRBV11-2 combines with J gene TRBJ2-5; 8 bases fit TRBD2. V trimming: 3 bases; J trimming: 2 bases; junction bases outside the gene matches: 8. Germline V lookup: CDR1 SGHAT, CDR2 FQNNGV. The CDR3 totals 16 residues. In DNA, the CDR3 is TGTGCCAGCAGCTTTACAGCGGGAGCGGGGCAAGAGACCCAGTACTTC. Its protein is CASSFTAGAGQETQYF.

This chain connects TRBV4-1 to TRBJ2-7; TRBD1 matches at 7 bases. Germline V gene lookup returns CDR1 MGHRA and CDR2 YSYEKL. Unmatched junction bases numbered 5, after V lost 4 bases and J lost 2 bases. The CDR3 contains 14 residues. CDR3 amino acids: CASSPRTGPYEQYF. In nucleotides, the CDR3 is TGCGCCAGCAGCCCGCGGACAGGCCCCTACGAGCAGTACTTC.

The V call is TRBV5-4, the J call TRBJ2-1, with TRBD2 identical over 12 bases. The V and J ends lost 3 bases and 4 bases, in that order; junction bases with no gene match: 5. Germline loops: CDR1 SGHNT, CDR2 YYREEE (reference sequence). This CDR3 spans 16 amino acids. The CDR3 reads CASSYLGLAGYNEQFF. CDR3 sequence (DNA): TGTGCCAGCAGCTACCTGGGACTAGCGGGTTACAATGAGCAGTTCTTC.

V usage is TRBV30 and J usage is TRBJ2-7, with D possibly matching TRBD2 (6 bases). Germline V gives CDR1 GTSNPN, CDR2 SVGIG (reference sequence). The CDR3 loop spans 15 amino acids. V was clipped by 0 bases and J by 4 bases, with 16 bases between them. The CDR3, as DNA: TGTGCCTGGAGTGTACCCGGGACTGCGTGGTACGAGCAGTACTTC. Protein: CAWSVPGTAWYEQYF. Looking up the rest from reference TRBV30 and TRBJ2-7 gives the full variable domain: SQTIHQWPATLVQPVGSPLSLECTVEGTSNPNLYWYRQAAGRGLQLLFYSVGIGQISSEVPQNLSASRPQDRQFILSSKKLLLSDSGFYLCAWSVPGTAWYEQYFGPGTRLTVT.

V and J are TRBV7-9 and TRBJ1-1; TRBD1 might be the D (5 bases). V was pared by 2 bases and J by 6 bases, with 7 bases between. The CDR3 totals 12 residues. Germline V gene data show CDR1 as SEHNR and CDR2 as FQNEAQ (reference sequence). DNA for the CDR3: TGTGCCAGCAGCTTAAGGGGTTCTGAAGCTTTCTTT. It yields the protein CASSLRGSEAFF.

This sequence joins TRBV11-3 and TRBJ2-1; D not certain. The CDR3 is made up of 14 amino acids. Germline loops: CDR1 SGHNT, CDR2 YENEEA. V gave up 1 base and J gave up 5 bases, with 9 bases separating them. CDR3 residues: CASSLGFRNNEQFF. CDR3 bases: TGTGCCAGCAGCTTAGGATTCAGAAACAATGAGCAGTTCTTC.

This sequence joins TRBV9 and TRBJ2-3, with D possibly TRBD1 on 6 matching bases. With 0 bases removed from V and 0 bases from J, the gap between germline ends came to 8 bases. CDR1 is SGDLS, CDR2 YYNGEE, per germline. The CDR3 is 15 residues long. In nucleotides, the CDR3 is TGTGCCAGCAGCGTAGTCCAGGGGAGCACAGATACGCAGTATTTT. Protein product: CASSVVQGSTDTQYF.

The rearrangement links TRBV4-1 to TRBJ2-7; 8 positions agree with TRBD2. The length of the CDR3 is 15 residues. Germline V gives CDR1 MGHRA, CDR2 YSYEKL. Trimming removed 2 bases from V and 0 bases from J; junction bases left unmatched: 3. Here the CDR3 reads CASSQMSGSSYEQYF. CDR3 nucleotide sequence: TGCGCCAGCAGCCAAATGAGCGGGAGCTCCTACGAGCAGTACTTC.

This CDR3 is CASSPRPGLKSYNEQFF. The DNA for the CDR3 is TGTGCCAGCAGCCCTCGGCCGGGACTCAAGTCTTACAATGAGCAGTTCTTC. The genes are TRBV7-2 and TRBJ2-1, with D possibly TRBD2 on 6 matching bases. Germline V CDR1 and CDR2: SGHTA, FQGNSA. The CDR3 loop spans 17 amino acids. V lost 5 bases and J lost 4, with 21 bases in between.

The chain is built from TRBV29-1 and TRBJ2-7; the match to TRBD2 covers 12 bases. Unmatched junction bases numbered 6, after V lost 7 bases and J lost 2 bases. The germline gives CDR1 SQVTM, CDR2 ANQGSEA. The CDR3 extends over 14 amino acids. The CDR3 spells CSAARLAGAYEQYF. The CDR3, as DNA: TGCAGCGCCGCTCGACTAGCGGGAGCCTACGAGCAGTACTTC.

This clone was found once. This rearrangement joins TRBV5-5 to TRBJ1-5; D is unresolved. The CDR3 runs 20 residues. Deletions cut 4 bases from V and 2 bases from J, with 28 bases between. Germline V gene sequence: CDR1 SGHKS, CDR2 YYEKEE (reference sequence). The CDR3 bases are TGTGCCAGCAGCCCTTACCTTGCGGAGGGATCTACAATGGGCAATCAGCCCCAGCATTTT. Amino acid sequence: CASSPYLAEGSTMGNQPQHF. Full variable domain (remainder filled in from reference TRBV5-5 and TRBJ1-5): DAGVTQSPTHLIKTRGQQVTLRCSPISGHKSVSWYQQVLGQGPQFIFQYYEKEERGRGNFPDRFSARQFPNYSSELNVNALLLGDSALYLCASSPYLAEGSTMGNQPQHFGDGTRLSIL.

The chain has TRBV27 and TRBJ1-1; D call uncertain. This CDR3 is built from 13 residues. The V end lost 6 bases, the J end lost 6 bases, and 14 bases lay between the germline ends. Germline V CDR1 and CDR2: MNHEY, SMNVEV (reference sequence). The CDR3 sequence: CASSRRSSPEAFF. The CDR3 region has the DNA TGTGCCAGCAGCCGGAGGAGTTCGCCTGAAGCTTTCTTT.

The chain recombines TRBV6-5 with TRBJ2-7; 9 bases are a match to TRBD1. This CDR3 has 15 residues. Germline CDR1 MNHEY, CDR2 SVGAGI. V gave up 8 bases and J gave up 3 bases; unmatched junction bases: 11. CDR3 DNA: TGTGCCAGCCGTAGGACCGGGACAGGGAGCTACGAGCAGTACTTC. Translated: CASRRTGTGSYEQYF.

Only one count was recorded for this clone. This chain links TRBV21-1 with TRBJ1-2. TRBV21-1 is listed as a pseudogene. The CDR3 spans 19 residues. The CDR3, as DNA: TGTGCCAGCAGCAAATCCCCGGGGTTGCCGACTCCTCTTTTGTATGGCTACACCTTC. As protein: CASSKSPGLPTPLLYGYTF.

The chain is built from TRBV30 and TRBJ2-7; 8 nucleotides line up with TRBD2. V was pared by 5 bases and J by 4 bases, with 10 bases of the junction left unmatched. In germline, CDR1 is GTSNPN, CDR2 SVGIG (reference sequence). The CDR3 contains 14 residues. The CDR3 is CAWGLAGIIYEQYF. The CDR3 coding sequence is TGTGCCTGGGGCTTAGCGGGAATCATTTACGAGCAGTACTTC.